This T cell receptor beta chain was recorded in a study of radiotherapy plus CTLA-4 blockade in lung cancer. This CDR3 comprises 14 residues. V trimming: 3 bases; J trimming: 6 bases; junction bases outside the gene matches: 4. CDR1 is SGHRS and CDR2 is YFSETQ in the germline V gene. Data came from immunoSEQ multiplex PCR; TCRdb stores just in-frame clones and leaves some out. This sample yields around 80,000 clones, of which roughly 80% are seen a single time; 9.5% to 10% belongs to the top ten. The receptor was derived from a human donor with non-small cell lung cancer whose response to radiotherapy plus ipilimumab could not be evaluated. The chain recombines TRBV5-1 with TRBJ1-2; 11 nucleotides line up with TRBD1. Sequenced here: peripheral blood, sampled from a patient treated with radiotherapy plus ipilimumab. DNA for the CDR3: TGCGCCAGCAGCTGGACAGGGGGCGCGGATGGCTACACCTTC. Protein product: CASSWTGGADGYTF.